Below are 10 T cell receptor beta chains sequenced from a single sample in a study of T-cell reconstitution after alpha-beta-depleted transplantation in children. Unique molecular identifiers were used in preparing the TCRbeta library. TCRdb fed the PCR reads into MiXCR, producing one record per CDR3 protein. The table shows about 500,000 distinct CDR3 sequences, with about an eighth occurring only once. Sample: PBMCs, mostly from graft donor cells, taken 180 days after TCRalphabeta/CD19-depleted stem cell transplant. Receptors originate from a female patient under 10 years old who had a stem cell transplant for aplastic anemia, so the T cells may come from the graft donor.

This chain uses TRBV28 with TRBJ2-2, with D tentatively TRBD1 or TRBD2 (5 bases each). This CDR3 is built from 13 residues. From germline, CDR1 is MDHEN and CDR2 SYDVKM. V lost 10 bases, J lost 0 bases, and 9 bases lay in between. The CDR3: CANGAANTGELFF. CDR3 in DNA: TGTGCCAACGGGGCGGCGAACACCGGGGAGCTGTTTTTT.

V gene TRBV3-1 combines with J gene TRBJ1-1; the D gene is possibly TRBD1 (5 bases). The germline V gene encodes CDR1 LGHDT and CDR2 YNNKEL (reference sequence). The CDR3 is 14 residues long. V was clipped by 6 bases and J by 4 bases, with 15 bases between them. In nucleotides, the CDR3 is TGTGCCAGCAGTCGGATCGACAGATTCACTGAAGCTTTCTTT. Its translation is CASSRIDRFTEAFF.

The chain recombines TRBV12-3 or TRBV12-4 with TRBJ1-5, with 12 bases matching TRBD1. The J segment lost 5 bases and the V segment lost 6 bases, leaving 11 bases of the junction unmatched. This CDR3 has 17 amino acids. For the CDR3, the DNA is TGTGCCAGCAGGGGACCGGGACAGGGGGCTCGGGATCAGCCCCAGCATTTT. Its translation: CASRGPGQGARDQPQHF.

This clonotype was counted only a few times. The J gene is TRBJ2-3, the V gene TRBV20-1; the match to TRBD2 covers 8 bases. V lost 4 bases to trimming and J lost 4 bases; unmatched junction nucleotides: 7. The germline CDR1 and CDR2 sequences are DFQATT and SNEGSKA (reference sequence). There are 14 residues in the CDR3. Written as DNA, the CDR3 is TGCAGTGCTATGGTAGCGGGAATTTCAGATACGCAGTATTTT. Protein: CSAMVAGISDTQYF.

The chain uses TRBV7-8 and TRBJ1-6, with D possibly matching TRBD1 (6 bases). Trimming removed 5 bases at V and 3 bases at J, with 14 bases between. The CDR3 is made up of 16 amino acids. Germline CDR1 is SGHVS and CDR2 is FQNEAQ. CDR3 sequence: CASSILGGRYNSPLHF. CDR3 bases: TGTGCCAGCAGCATATTAGGGGGGCGCTATAATTCACCCCTCCACTTT.

The chain employs TRBV20-1 and TRBJ2-5, with D unclear. The CDR3 is 11 amino acids. Trimming pared 4 bases from V and 5 bases from J, leaving 8 bases between. The germline V gene encodes CDR1 DFQATT and CDR2 SNEGSKA (reference sequence). The CDR3 protein is CSATNKETQYF. CDR3 coding DNA: TGCAGTGCTACGAATAAGGAGACCCAGTACTTC.

The sample holds many counts of this clonotype. This chain connects TRBV11-2 to TRBJ2-2, with TRBD2 matching over 7 bases. The junction had 9 bases not matched to a gene; V was cut back by 1 base and J by 4 bases. Germline V CDR1 and CDR2: SGHAT, FQNNGV. The CDR3 consists of 17 residues. The CDR3: CASSLGRREKGTGELFF. The DNA of the CDR3 is TGTGCCAGCAGCTTAGGGCGGCGGGAGAAGGGCACCGGGGAGCTGTTTTTT.

The chain joins TRBV20-1 to TRBJ2-2, with 10 bases identical to TRBD2. This CDR3 has 21 amino acids. With 0 bases clipped from V and 2 bases from J, the junction kept 18 bases outside the gene matches. Germline CDR1 reads DFQATT; CDR2 reads SNEGSKA (reference sequence). CDR3 loop: CSARDVKIPSGSRYNTGELFF. CDR3 nucleotides: TGCAGTGCTAGAGATGTGAAAATACCTAGCGGGAGTCGGTATAACACCGGGGAGCTGTTTTTT.

This clonotype was observed a handful of times. The gene calls are TRBV24-1 and TRBJ2-3; 10 bases map to TRBD2. The CDR3 sequence is 18 residues long. Germline loops: CDR1 KGHDR, CDR2 SFDVKD. Trimming at V came to 1 base and at J to 2 bases, leaving 8 bases not matched to a gene. The DNA for the CDR3 is TGTGCCACCAGTGATTTTCCCAGGACTAGCGGCGACACAGATACGCAGTATTTT. This sequence encodes CATSDFPRTSGDTDTQYF.

This clonotype was seen a few times. The genes are TRBV19 and TRBJ2-1; D not certain. The CDR3 length is 14 residues. V lost 9 bases and J 2 bases, leaving 14 bases between the germline ends. The V gene's germline CDR1 is LNHDA and CDR2 SQIVND (reference sequence). The CDR3 bases are TGTGCCAGCGTCGATCCCCAGACCTACAATGAGCAGTTCTTC. Its translation: CASVDPQTYNEQFF.